What follows are 20 T cell receptor beta chains derived from one specimen sequenced in a study of shared clonotypes between healthy human individuals. Clones were read by immunoSEQ multiplex PCR, and TCRdb kept only the in-frame ones, dropping some. The data show roughly 490,000 clones, about three quarters seen once. Sequenced sample: PBMCs. These TCRs come from a woman between 40 and 55 years old in good health. Some clones in this sample may be carry-over from other donors' samples.

Comment on this clone: A far larger clone lies a single base away; this is likely a read error. No conserved phenylalanine or tryptophan is present at the end of the CDR3, so a read error is the likely explanation. The V and J genes are TRBV5-4 and TRBJ1-2, with D perhaps TRBD1 (5 bases). The length of the CDR3 is 14 residues. The V end was cut by 1 base, the J end by 8 bases, with 15 bases between. The germline CDR1 and CDR2 sequences are SGHNT and YYREEE (reference sequence). The CDR3 reads CASSLQVGGYGYTL. CDR3 coding DNA: TGTGCCAGCAGCTTGCAGGTTGGGGGATACGGCTACACCCTC.

The chain uses TRBV29-1 and TRBJ2-5; D not certain. CDR3 length equals 12 residues. Germline-derived CDR1 and CDR2 are SQVTM and ANQGSEA. V lost 4 bases to trimming and J lost 2 bases, with 8 bases between them. CDR3 DNA: TGCAGCGTTGGGACCCTACAAGAGACCCAGTACTTC. This sequence encodes CSVGTLQETQYF.

The rearrangement links TRBV4-1 to TRBJ2-7; 8 nucleotides agree with TRBD1. This CDR3 spans 15 amino acids. CDR1 MGHRA and CDR2 YSYEKL come from the germline V gene. J lost 2 bases, V lost 1 base, and 4 bases had no gene match. CDR3 nucleotide sequence: TGCGCCAGCAGCCAAGGCCGGACAGGGACCTACGAGCAGTACTTC. Protein sequence: CASSQGRTGTYEQYF.

Concerning this clone itself: This clone may be a read error of a much larger clone one base away. Other DNA sequences in this sample translate to the same CDR3. V and J are TRBV29-1 and TRBJ2-2, with no clear D. CDR1 SQVTM and CDR2 ANQGSEA come from the germline V gene. The CDR3 is 14 amino acids. In DNA, the CDR3 is TGCAGCGCGGCTGTGGGTCCGAACACAGGGGAGCTGTTTTTT. This codes for CSAAVGPNTGELFF.

This CDR3 is CASSLNRPGTGELFF. The CDR3 DNA reads as TGTGCCAGCAGCCTAAACAGGCCGGGCACCGGGGAGCTGTTTTTT. V is TRBV7-6 and J is TRBJ2-2; D perhaps matches TRBD1 (5 bases). Trimming left V 5 bases short and J 4 bases short, with 14 bases between. Germline loops: CDR1 SGHVS, CDR2 FNYEAQ. The CDR3 covers 15 residues.

This clone was seen a few times. This rearrangement joins TRBV7-9 to TRBJ2-7, with 8 nucleotides matching TRBD2. The V and J ends lost 1 base and 6 bases, in that order; junction bases with no gene match: 5. This CDR3 is 14 amino acids long. The V gene's germline CDR1 is SEHNR and CDR2 FQNEAQ (reference sequence). CDR3 residues: CASSLDGTSTEQYF. The CDR3 DNA reads TGTGCCAGCAGCTTAGATGGGACTAGTACCGAGCAGTACTTC.

This clone was recorded a few times. The chain has TRBV11-2 and TRBJ2-7; either TRBD1 or TRBD2 may fit D (6 bases each). V lost 5 bases to trimming and J lost 2 bases, with 16 bases between them. The CDR3 loop spans 15 amino acids. Germline V gene data show CDR1 as SGHAT and CDR2 as FQNNGV. CDR3 residues: CASSQGGLTTYEQYF. CDR3 nucleotides: TGTGCCAGCAGCCAAGGGGGGTTGACTACCTACGAGCAGTACTTC.

The gene calls are TRBV14 and TRBJ1-2; D remains ambiguous. The CDR3 totals 14 residues. Per germline, CDR1 SGHDN and CDR2 FVKESK. V lost 4 bases and J 8 bases, leaving 17 bases between the germline ends. CDR3 nucleotides: TGTGCCAGCAGCCTAACAACTTTCGGATACGGCTACACCTTC. As protein: CASSLTTFGYGYTF.

The count of this clone is one. This chain connects TRBV5-4 to TRBJ1-1, with no clear D. Trimming left V 2 bases short and J 1 base short, with 6 bases between. The CDR3 consists of 13 residues. Per germline, CDR1 SGHNT and CDR2 YYREEE (reference sequence). Here the CDR3 reads CASSFKGNTEAFF. For the CDR3, the DNA is TGTGCCAGCAGCTTTAAGGGGAACACTGAAGCTTTCTTT. Drawing the rest from reference TRBV5-4 and TRBJ1-1, the complete variable domain is ETGVTQSPTHLIKTRGQQVTLRCSSQSGHNTVSWYQQALGQGPQFIFQYYREEENGRGNFPPRFSGLQFPNYSSELNVNALELDDSALYLCASSFKGNTEAFFGQGTRLTVV.

This chain joins TRBV2 and TRBJ2-3, with D perhaps being TRBD1 or TRBD2 (5 bases each). Germline-derived CDR1 and CDR2 are SNHLY and FYNNEI. The germline V and J ends were trimmed by 1 base and 2 bases, with 7 bases remaining between them. The CDR3 has 14 amino acids. The CDR3 loop is CASSEGGPTDTQYF. The CDR3 nucleotides read TGTGCCAGCAGTGAAGGGGGACCCACAGATACGCAGTATTTT.

V gene TRBV7-3 combines with J gene TRBJ2-1, with D unclear. Between the trimmed V and J ends, which lost 4 bases and 6 bases, there was a span of 10 bases. Germline V gene data show CDR1 as SGHTA and CDR2 as FQGTGA. The CDR3 extends over 13 amino acids. The DNA for the CDR3 is TGTGCCAGCAGCTCCGACCCAACCAATGAGCAGTTCTTC. Its translation: CASSSDPTNEQFF.

The chain employs TRBV5-1 and TRBJ2-7, with 10 bases that match TRBD2. CDR3 length equals 16 residues. The trim removed 4 bases at V and 7 bases at J, leaving 14 bases unmatched. Germline V lookup: CDR1 SGHRS, CDR2 YFSETQ. The CDR3 DNA is TGCGCCAGCAGCCCCGCGGGAAGCGGGAGGGCGAGGGAGCAGTACTTC. Amino acid sequence: CASSPAGSGRAREQYF.

This chain uses TRBV7-9 with TRBJ2-1; no firm D call. Germline assignment: CDR1 SEHNR and CDR2 FQNEAQ (reference sequence). The CDR3 has 17 residues. The V gene lost 4 bases and the J gene lost 4 bases, with 20 bases spanning the gap. The CDR3 DNA sequence: TGTGCCAGCAGCTCCCCCGACGCCCGCCCTTCGTACAATGAGCAGTTCTTC. It yields the protein CASSSPDARPSYNEQFF.

J is TRBJ2-5 and V is TRBV7-2; the D is unclear. The V gene's germline CDR1 is SGHTA and CDR2 FQGNSA. This CDR3 region has 11 residues. V shed 4 bases and J shed 9 bases, with 9 bases lying between them. Here the CDR3 reads CASSSGDAQYF. CDR3 nucleotide sequence: TGTGCCAGCAGCTCTGGAGACGCCCAGTACTTC. Combining the CDR3 with reference TRBV7-2 and TRBJ2-5 gives the whole variable domain GAGVSQSPSNKVTEKGKDVELRCDPISGHTALYWYRQSLGQGLEFLIYFQGNSAPDKSGLPSDRFSAERTGGSVSTLTIQRTQQEDSAVYLCASSSGDAQYFGPGTRLLVL.

Details on this clone: The same CDR3 also results from other DNA sequences found in this sample. This chain joins TRBV18 and TRBJ2-7; D remains unclear. Trimming stripped 2 bases from V and 4 bases from J, with 9 bases between. Germline loops: CDR1 KGHSH, CDR2 LQKENI. The CDR3 has 13 residues. The CDR3 reads CASSPSSGYEQYF. The CDR3 coding sequence is TGTGCCAGCTCACCATCTTCAGGTTACGAGCAGTACTTC.

This clone was counted at least ten times. The chain has TRBV2 and TRBJ2-5, with TRBD2 identical over 16 bases. The CDR3 has 14 amino acids. Losses at the gene ends were 7 bases for V and 7 bases for J; bases not matched to a gene: 3. Germline V gives CDR1 SNHLY, CDR2 FYNNEI. The CDR3 sequence is CASTGTSGRGTQYF. The CDR3 coding sequence is TGTGCCAGCACCGGGACTAGCGGGAGGGGGACCCAGTACTTC.

This CDR3 reads CASSQEVGAREQYF. The CDR3 coding sequence is TGCGCCAGCAGCCAAGAAGTTGGAGCCCGCGAGCAGTACTTC. The chain couples TRBV4-3 to TRBJ2-7; the D is unclear. In germline, CDR1 is LGHNA, CDR2 YSLEER. CDR3 length equals 14 residues. V lost 0 bases and J lost 6, with 12 bases in between.

In DNA, the CDR3 is TGTGCCAGCAGCGATCTAGCTTCAGAGACCCAGTACTTC. It is translated as CASSDLASETQYF. The chain has TRBV2 and TRBJ2-5, with D possibly being TRBD2 (5 bases). The CDR3 extends over 13 amino acids. The V and J ends lost 6 bases and 4 bases respectively, with 12 bases between them. In germline, CDR1 is SNHLY, CDR2 FYNNEI.

The chain couples TRBV7-2 to TRBJ2-4, with D uncertain. The germline gives CDR1 SGHTA, CDR2 FQGNSA. V lost 4 bases to trimming and J lost 0 bases, with 7 bases between them. The CDR3 contains 14 residues. The DNA of the CDR3 is TGTGCCAGCAGCTCAACACTAGCCAAAAACATTCAGTACTTC. Translation: CASSSTLAKNIQYF. The whole variable domain, remainder taken from reference TRBV7-2 and TRBJ2-4, is GAGVSQSPSNKVTEKGKDVELRCDPISGHTALYWYRQSLGQGLEFLIYFQGNSAPDKSGLPSDRFSAERTGGSVSTLTIQRTQQEDSAVYLCASSSTLAKNIQYFGAGTRLSVL.

The chain combines TRBV7-2 with TRBJ2-2; the D call may be TRBD1 or TRBD2 (6 bases each). The length of the CDR3 is 15 residues. The V and J ends lost 2 bases and 3 bases respectively, with 10 bases between them. Germline CDR1 reads SGHTA; CDR2 reads FQGNSA. CDR3 sequence: CASSLLGGDTGELFF. In DNA form, the CDR3 reads TGTGCCAGCAGCTTACTGGGGGGCGACACCGGGGAGCTGTTTTTT.